The present T cell receptor beta chain was sequenced within a study of T-cell reconstitution after alpha-beta-depleted transplantation in children (dated by TCRdb to about 2016). With respect to the entire study: The study quantitatively tracked T-cell immune reconstitution after TCRalphabeta/CD19-depleted allogeneic hematopoietic cell transplantation in children using TCR repertoire profiling.

This clonotype was seen at least ten times. It has no known antigen specificity. Base qualities are missing; no much larger clone stands one base away. The paper as a whole reports these results and caveats: The frequencies of hyperexpanded clones fell over the following months, and after one year, T-cell counts and TCRbeta diversity were mostly attributed to newly produced T cells. In some patients, the high TCRbeta diversity seen at day 60 was put down to recipient T cells and intrathymic progenitors that had survived conditioning. The apparently early recovery of alphabetaT-cell counts about two months after transplant reportedly depended on only several hundred rapidly expanded clones that came from non-depleted graft cells.

What the treatment or condition label conveys for this sample: allogeneic hematopoietic cell transplantation with graft depleted of TCRalphabeta T cells and CD19 B cells. The children who served as transplant recipients had been given grafts of TCRalphabeta/CD19-depleted allogeneic hematopoietic cells. The CDR3 runs 15 residues from the cysteine to the phenylalanine. Only the CDR3 DNA stays, 45 bases, in frame from base 1. At the junction V is shortened by 0 bases and J by 3 bases, with 11 bases in between. The library was obtained by PCR. The sequencer listed for this sample is Illumina HiSeq 2500. Molecular barcoding was employed in the preparation of TCR libraries, with unique molecular identifiers being used to normalize TCRbeta repertoire quantification. TCRdb itself trimmed the public reads at Q25 with fastp, ran MiXCR and retained productive beta chains. Every CDR3 protein is listed once, alongside the most common genes and DNA of its rows. Counted in this sample were some 120,000 distinct CDR3 sequences; 20% to 25% of them appeared once. The top ten clones comprise 10% to 13% of the sample.

The material was PBMCs, mostly from graft donor cells, obtained 180 days after TCRalphabeta/CD19-depleted stem cell transplant. This clonotype originated in a male patient under 10 years old who had a stem cell transplant for chronic granulomatous disease, so the T cells may come from the graft donor. The chain employs TRBV12-3 or TRBV12-4 and TRBJ1-1; there is no confident call for the D gene. The CDR3 protein sequence reads: CASSLAKGSYTEAFF. The nucleotide sequence is TGTGCCAGCAGTTTAGCGAAGGGCTCATACACTGAAGCTTTCTTT.